The count of the clone carrying this TCR beta chain is one. Its antigen is not known. This sample is part of a study of post-analysis software for immune sequencing data. Prepared TCR beta cDNA libraries contained unique molecular identifiers. One entry per CDR3 protein, called by TCRdb with MiXCR from the PCR reads. The table has around 400,000 distinct CDR3 sequences, roughly 38% seen once. The CDR3 runs to 18 residues. Per the germline V gene, CDR1 is KGHDR and CDR2 is SFDVKD. V gave up 0 bases and J gave up 3 bases; unmatched junction bases: 10. Study-wide results and caveats: Relative to controls, patients had several TRBV segments at higher frequency, with TRBV5-6, TRBV5-1 and TRBV20-1 among these.

The sequence was obtained from a girl under 18 with multiple sclerosis. The V call is TRBV24-1, the J call TRBJ1-1; 9 bases match TRBD1. The source material was blood. The CDR3 sequence is CATSDLGGQGKKDTEAFF. The DNA for the CDR3 is TGTGCCACCAGTGATTTGGGCGGACAGGGGAAGAAGGACACTGAAGCTTTCTTT.